Listed below are T cell receptor beta chains from one sample, sequenced in a study of T-cell reconstitution after alpha-beta-depleted transplantation in children. TCRdb ran MiXCR on the PCR reads and lists one entry per CDR3 protein. The data hold hundreds of thousands of distinct CDR3 sequences, with roughly a tenth observed a single time. The sample was PBMCs from the stem cell graft donor, taken from the stem cell graft. Receptors originate from a human donor who donated a stem cell graft to a child with acute myeloid leukemia. Each CDR3 is given with its conserved first and last residue. D genes are given only for firm matches. Expanded clones get a size class; other rows say once, few or many, or leave the size out.

>TRBD2|TRBJ2-1|many|TRBV7-9
CASSSTSGGLYNEQFF
TGTGCCAGCAGCTCAACTAGCGGAGGGCTTTACAATGAGCAGTTCTTC
>.|TRBJ2-2|few|TRBV29-1
CSADPDQNTGELFF
TGCAGCGCCGATCCCGACCAGAACACCGGGGAGCTGTTTTTT
>TRBD2|TRBJ2-7|many|TRBV2
CASSRGLAGGYEQYF
TGTGCCAGCAGTCGTGGACTAGCGGGAGGCTACGAGCAGTACTTC
>.|TRBJ2-1|.|TRBV2
CASSELSVIPNEQFF
TGTGCCAGCAGTGAATTAAGTGTTATTCCTAATGAGCAGTTCTTC
>.|TRBJ2-1|.|TRBV2
CASCPSGARPNGAYNEQFF
TGTGCCAGCTGTCCCTCTGGGGCGCGGCCCAACGGAGCCTACAATGAGCAGTTCTTC
>.|TRBJ2-1|.|TRBV9
CASSVPLADEQFF
TGTGCCAGCAGCGTGCCCCTAGCCGATGAGCAGTTCTTC
>TRBD2|TRBJ2-1|few|TRBV24-1
CATSDATGLAGEGNEQFF
TGTGCCACCAGTGATGCTACGGGACTAGCGGGAGAGGGTAATGAGCAGTTCTTC
>TRBD2|TRBJ2-2|few|TRBV20-1
CSARAREGYTGELFF
TGCAGTGCTAGAGCGCGGGAGGGTTACACCGGGGAGCTGTTTTTT
>TRBD1|TRBJ1-4|many|TRBV12-3/TRBV12-4
CASRPQGAREKLFF
TGTGCCAGCCGACCCCAGGGGGCGCGAGAAAAACTGTTTTTT
>.|TRBJ2-7|few|TRBV5-1
CASSAGMSGEQYF
TGCGCCAGCAGCGCTGGGATGTCGGGCGAGCAGTACTTC
>.|TRBJ2-1|many|TRBV7-2
CASLSGHPSYNEQFF
TGTGCCAGCCTCTCGGGGCACCCCTCCTACAATGAGCAGTTCTTC
>.|TRBJ2-3|few|TRBV20-1
CSARGNLRDHRTDTQYF
TGCAGTGCTAGAGGAAACCTCCGGGACCACCGCACAGATACGCAGTATTTT
>TRBD1|TRBJ1-5|few|TRBV27
CASNSPGQGKNSNQPQHF
TGTGCCAGCAATTCTCCGGGACAGGGGAAGAATAGCAATCAGCCCCAGCATTTT
>TRBD2|TRBJ2-7|.|TRBV27
CASSILAGESEQYF
TGTGCCAGCAGTATACTAGCGGGAGAGAGCGAGCAGTACTTC
>.|TRBJ2-3|many|TRBV12-3/TRBV12-4
CASSLGAGKVDTQYF
TGTGCCAGCAGCCTAGGGGCGGGGAAGGTGGATACGCAGTATTTT
>.|TRBJ2-7|.|TRBV6-4
CASRAGLRSIRYEQYF
TGTGCCAGCAGGGCGGGACTTCGGAGTATAAGGTACGAGCAGTACTTC
>TRBD2|TRBJ2-3|.|TRBV20-1
CSAKGGLAAKGDTQYF
TGCAGTGCGAAAGGTGGACTAGCGGCCAAGGGAGATACGCAGTATTTT
>TRBD2|TRBJ2-1|many|TRBV10-3
CAISEGTSGSYEQFF
TGTGCCATCAGTGAGGGGACTAGCGGGAGCTATGAGCAGTTCTTC
>TRBD1|TRBJ2-3|.|TRBV5-1
CASSWGTGGDTQYF
TGCGCCAGCAGCTGGGGGACAGGGGGAGATACGCAGTATTTT
>.|TRBJ1-3|many|TRBV7-6
CASSLALGGLGNTIYF
TGTGCCAGCAGCTTAGCGCTAGGGGGGCTCGGAAACACCATATATTTT
>.|TRBJ2-7|few|TRBV3-1
CASSQGVRSSYEQYF
TGTGCCAGCAGCCAAGGGGTCAGGAGCTCCTACGAGCAGTACTTC
>.|TRBJ2-5|.|TRBV7-9
CASSNLLGGETQYF
TGTGCCAGCAGCAACCTCCTAGGGGGGGAGACCCAGTACTTC
>.|TRBJ2-1|many|TRBV27
CASSLSGVEQFF
TGTGCCAGCAGTTTATCAGGGGTTGAGCAGTTCTTC
>TRBD1|TRBJ2-5|many|TRBV12-3/TRBV12-4
CASSSYSGTGGGETQYF
TGTGCCAGCAGTTCCTACTCCGGGACAGGGGGCGGTGAGACCCAGTACTTC
>.|TRBJ2-7|.|TRBV4-2
CASSPYKGSYEQYF
TGTGCCAGCAGTCCTTATAAGGGGTCCTACGAGCAGTACTTC
>TRBD2|TRBJ2-7|few|TRBV29-1
CSAASGRAHEQYF
TGCAGCGCCGCTAGCGGGAGGGCCCACGAGCAGTACTTC
>.|TRBJ2-4|few|TRBV11-1
CASSLDRVDIQYF
TGTGCCAGCAGCTTAGACAGGGTTGACATTCAGTACTTC
>TRBD1|TRBJ2-7|few|TRBV6-5
CASSYERGGQAYEQYF
TGTGCCAGCAGTTACGAGCGTGGGGGACAGGCCTACGAGCAGTACTTC